This is a list of T cell receptor beta chains from one sample in a study of T cell changes during pregnancy in multiple sclerosis. This table comes from immunoSEQ multiplex PCR, and its TCRdb copy is limited to in-frame clones, with some not included. Among around 52,000 clones listed, 92% were seen once. This specimen consisted of CD4+ T cells from peripheral blood mononuclear cells, obtained in the second trimester of pregnancy. These receptors originate from a female donor with multiple sclerosis, enrolled in a pregnancy study. The conserved cysteine and the conserved F or W are not part of the CDR3 here.

j_gene,v_gene,CDR3aa
TRBJ2-3,TRBV7-6,AVSPGAWDTQY
TRBJ2-5,TRBV9,ASSVAAGGRTAAQY
TRBJ2-7,TRBV27,ASSLQFRDRGYEQY
TRBJ1-3,TRBV5-1,ASSLGGQGAAGNTIY
TRBJ1-2,TRBV9,ASSGQGDSYGYT
TRBJ1-5,TRBV6-1,ASRGTGRNQPQH
TRBJ2-5,TRBV30,AWSVLPGQGTQY
TRBJ1-4,TRBV5-6,ASSGYRDFTLAGNEKLF
TRBJ2-6,TRBV6-5,ASSYPDNRGTNVLT
TRBJ1-1,TRBV28,ASSLIGNTEAF
TRBJ1-3,TRBV28,ASSLPRGGGNTIY
TRBJ1-2,TRBV29-1,SVEKTGTGGGYT
TRBJ1-2,TRBV30,AWCHRGGPINYGYT
TRBJ2-7,TRBV6-1,ASSNGLAGWEQY
TRBJ2-1,TRBV30,AWRGLREF
TRBJ1-1,TRBV6-1,ASRRQGIGNTEAF
TRBJ2-1,TRBV27,ASSLQGSYNEQF
TRBJ1-1,TRBV30,AWSATGGVGAF
TRBJ2-3,TRBV9,ASSDLPNTQY
TRBJ1-1,TRBV9,ASSVGAALNTEAF
TRBJ1-3,TRBV5-8,ASSPTVLSGNTIY
TRBJ1-2,TRBV7-3,ASSAGGATGHGYT
TRBJ2-1,TRBV18,ASSPTSGSYNEQF
TRBJ2-3,TRBV6-1,ASSDGPGTDTQY
TRBJ2-5,TRBV4-2,ASSQEARQETQY
TRBJ1-1,TRBV5-1,ASRRTGGHGVDTEAF
TRBJ1-6,TRBV5-4,ASSSGQGGLTPLH
TRBJ1-1,TRBV30,AWSAGQMNTEAF
TRBJ2-1,TRBV19,ATTGGSYNEQF
TRBJ1-2,TRBV7-8,ASSSRDRVYGYT
TRBJ1-5,TRBV6-1,ASTTGSLSNQPQH
TRBJ2-1,TRBV27,ASKPGTSGSWNEQF
TRBJ2-3,TRBV28,ASRLISPDTQY
TRBJ2-1,TRBV9,ASSAGLAGYNEQF
TRBJ2-7,TRBV6-6,ASTLAVGRGYEQY
TRBJ2-3,TRBV18,ASSLTGGQDATDTQY
TRBJ1-5,TRBV18,ASSHSRTGSNQPQH
TRBJ1-1,TRBV5-6,ASSSTGWGNTEAF
TRBJ1-2,TRBV30,AWSVGDANYGYT
TRBJ1-4,TRBV5-3,ARSSHYETGPTNEKLF
TRBJ2-7,TRBV28,ASSPSGNTLYEQY
TRBJ2-6,TRBV19,ASSILDSRSGANVLT
TRBJ1-5,TRBV7-2,ASSLVSSNQPQH
TRBJ1-2,TRBV2,ASSPPPGSYGYT
TRBJ2-1,TRBV14,ASSQAGSYNEQF
TRBJ2-3,TRBV30,AWSVLWRGGPPSTDTQY
TRBJ2-7,TRBV5-1,ASSLDGQGLDEQY
TRBJ1-1,TRBV5-1,ASSFAEGRVTEAF
TRBJ1-6,TRBV18,ASSLTSTETTLH